The clone carrying this T cell receptor (beta chain) appeared a few times. Template material for amplifying TCR beta CDR3 regions consisted of RNA transcripts. A first-round RT-PCR of the TCR CDR3 used the HTBI primer set. From the multiplex PCR reads, TCRdb called clonotypes with MiXCR, one entry per CDR3 protein. Among around 620,000 distinct CDR3 sequences, 13% to 15% were seen once, and the ten largest hold roughly 7.7%. Germline CDR1 reads SGHTS; CDR2 reads YDEGEE. This CDR3 is built from 15 residues. Germline trimming cut 0 bases from V and 7 bases from J; bases unmatched to any gene: 3. This specimen comes from a study of T cells in Graves' hyperthyroidism and ophthalmopathy.

The sequence was collected from a woman between 18 and 30 years old with Graves' ophthalmopathy. The rearrangement joins TRBV5-8 to TRBJ2-1; TRBD2 matches at 11 bases. The sequencing input was blood. CDR3 amino acids: CASSLELAGVNEQFF. The DNA of the CDR3 is TGTGCCAGCAGCTTGGAACTAGCGGGAGTTAATGAGCAGTTCTTC.